This paragraph reports one T cell receptor beta chain. After extraction with the RNeasy kit, 0.5 to 1 ug of the RNA was reverse transcribed using random hexamers. By means of immunoSEQ multiplex PCR, TCR beta CDR3 spanning 54 Vbeta and 13 Jbeta underwent amplification. TCRdb re-derived calls from the immunoSEQ multiplex PCR reads in MiXCR, one entry per CDR3 protein. The sample holds fewer than 150,000 distinct CDR3 sequences; 94% are singletons and the top ten take 0.27%. Blood CD8+ and CD4+ T cells underwent high-throughput TCR beta sequencing. Negative isolation was used for CD8+ and CD4+ T cells and FACS enrichment for TEMRA cells. Germline V gives CDR1 SEHNR, CDR2 FQNEAQ (reference sequence). The length of the CDR3 is 15 residues. The V segment lost 1 base and the J segment 3 bases; nucleotides outside the gene matches: 3. This sample was taken from a study of CD8 T cells in Susac syndrome.

The sample consisted of CD8+ T cells from PBMCs. The receptor was derived from a human donor in good health. The rearrangement links TRBV7-9 to TRBJ2-4; TRBD1 agrees at 7 bases. The CDR3 region is CASSLGQGGKNIQYF. CDR3 DNA: TGTGCCAGCAGCTTAGGACAGGGCGGCAAAAACATTCAGTACTTC. The full variable domain, its missing parts supplied by reference TRBV7-9 and TRBJ2-4, is DTGVSQNPRHKITKRGQNVTFRCDPISEHNRLYWYRQTLGQGPEFLTYFQNEAQLEKSRLLSDRFSAERPKGSFSTLEIQRTEQGDSAMYLCASSLGQGGKNIQYFGAGTRLSVL.